A single sample is the source of the 17 T cell receptor beta chains below, sequenced in a study of blood T cell repertoires in COVID-19. Profiling relied on immunoSEQ multiplex PCR, and the TCRdb table lists in-frame clones only, not all of them. The repertoire holds around 50,000 clones, with approximately 83% as singletons. Sequencing was carried out using peripheral blood. Source of these receptors: an elderly man with COVID-19, enrolled during active disease.

V gene TRBV11-2 combines with J gene TRBJ1-2; no definite D call. Germline V gene sequence: CDR1 SGHAT, CDR2 FQNNGV. The CDR3 has 14 amino acids. V lost 6 bases and J lost 8, with 19 bases in between. CDR3 DNA: TGTGCCAGCAGGCTTTCCGGCGCCGAGGCGGGCTACACCTTC. Protein product: CASRLSGAEAGYTF. Based on the CDR3 plus reference TRBV11-2 and TRBJ1-2, the full variable domain is EAGVAQSPRYKIIEKRQSVAFWCNPISGHATLYWYQQILGQGPKLLIQFQNNGVVDDSQLPKDRFSAERLKGVDSTLKIQPAKLEDSAVYLCASRLSGAEAGYTFGSGTRLTVV.

This clone was counted a single time. The chain recombines TRBV5-1 with TRBJ2-5; a weak D match, TRBD1 (6 bases). Deletions cut 5 bases from V and 1 base from J, with 12 bases between. This CDR3 is 14 amino acids long. Germline CDR1 SGHRS, CDR2 YFSETQ. The CDR3 loop reads CASRDQGPQETQYF. CDR3 sequence (DNA): TGCGCCAGCAGGGATCAGGGGCCCCAAGAGACCCAGTACTTC.

The rearrangement joins TRBV9 to TRBJ2-7; D unclear. V lost 3 bases, J lost 1 base, and 14 bases lay in between. Germline values: CDR1 SGDLS, CDR2 YYNGEE. CDR3 length equals 15 residues. The CDR3 protein is CASSARQDASYEQYF. The DNA of the CDR3 is TGTGCCAGCAGCGCACGACAAGACGCTTCCTACGAGCAGTACTTC.

The chain has TRBV7-6 and TRBJ1-5; D is ambiguous. This CDR3 is 13 amino acids long. V lost 5 bases to trimming and J lost 5 bases, with 10 bases between them. Germline loops: CDR1 SGHVS, CDR2 FNYEAQ. CDR3 amino acids: CASSLKLDQPQHF. The CDR3 bases are TGTGCCAGCAGCCTCAAGCTGGATCAGCCCCAGCATTTT.

This clone turned up a few times. V is TRBV27 and J is TRBJ1-6; 7 nucleotides line up with TRBD1. The trim removed 5 bases at V and 1 base at J, leaving 11 bases unmatched. Germline CDR1 and CDR2: MNHEY and SMNVEV (reference sequence). The CDR3 runs to 18 residues. CDR3 region: CASSLPRGRGSYNSPLHF. CDR3 DNA: TGTGCCAGCAGTCTCCCCCGTGGCAGGGGGTCCTATAATTCACCCCTCCACTTT.

J is TRBJ1-1 and V is TRBV25-1; TRBD1 matches at 7 bases. The CDR3 is 15 amino acids. CDR1 is MGHDK and CDR2 is SYGVNS in the germline V gene. With V trimmed by 6 bases and J by 3 bases, 10 bases remained unmatched. In nucleotides, the CDR3 is TGTGCCAGCAGATTCACAGGGGAGGCGGACACTGAAGCTTTCTTT. Encoded protein: CASRFTGEADTEAFF.

The chain is built from TRBV20-1 and TRBJ1-5; D perhaps matches TRBD1 (5 bases). The CDR3 loop spans 11 amino acids. V lost 1 base, J lost 13 bases, and 11 bases lay in between. Germline assignment: CDR1 DFQATT and CDR2 SNEGSKA (reference sequence). DNA for the CDR3: TGCAGTGCTAGAGCACAGGCGATTCAGCATTTT. Translated: CSARAQAIQHF.

The chain is built from TRBV9 and TRBJ2-1; TRBD2 aligns across 9 bases. CDR3 size: 15 residues. Germline lookup yields CDR1 SGDLS and CDR2 YYNGEE. J lost 8 bases, V lost 3 bases, and 9 bases had no gene match. CDR3 sequence reads: CASSAAGLAEHEQFF. CDR3 nucleotides: TGTGCCAGCAGCGCCGCGGGACTAGCAGAGCATGAGCAGTTCTTC.

The chain has TRBV7-2 and TRBJ1-1; 7 bases agree with TRBD1. Germline V gives CDR1 SGHTA, CDR2 FQGNSA. The CDR3 is 15 residues long. J lost 1 base, V lost 6 bases, and 8 bases had no gene match. The CDR3 spells CASSSTRTGNTEAFF. The DNA of the CDR3 is TGTGCCAGCAGTTCGACTAGGACAGGGAACACTGAAGCTTTCTTT.

The chain links TRBV27 to TRBJ1-6; perhaps TRBD1 as D (6 bases). The length of the CDR3 is 16 residues. The germline V and J ends were trimmed by 5 bases and 4 bases, with 15 bases remaining between them. Germline-derived CDR1 and CDR2 are MNHEY and SMNVEV (reference sequence). This CDR3 is CASSEYRQVYNSPLHF. The CDR3 DNA is TGTGCCAGCAGTGAATATAGACAGGTTTATAATTCACCCCTCCACTTT.

The chain carries TRBV19 and TRBJ1-1; a weak D match, TRBD1 (6 bases). The CDR3 extends over 14 amino acids. Germline CDR1 and CDR2: LNHDA and SQIVND (reference sequence). V shed 8 bases and J shed 1 base, with 14 bases lying between them. The CDR3 loop is CASVDRDKNTEAFF. CDR3 in DNA: TGTGCCAGTGTGGACCGGGACAAGAACACTGAAGCTTTCTTT. Variable domain in full (rest from reference TRBV19 and TRBJ1-1): DGGITQSPKYLFRKEGQNVTLSCEQNLNHDAMYWYRQDPGQGLRLIYYSQIVNDFQKGDIAEGYSVSREKKESFPLTVTSAQKNPTAFYLCASVDRDKNTEAFFGQGTRLTVV.

The CDR3 nucleotides are TGCGCCAGCAGCCAAGATTACTACCAAGAGACCCAGTACTTC. The encoded protein is CASSQDYYQETQYF. This sequence joins TRBV4-3 and TRBJ2-5; unclear D gene. CDR1 is LGHNA, CDR2 YSLEER, per germline. Trimming took 0 bases from V and 0 from J, leaving 5 bases between them. This CDR3 region has 14 residues.

The chain couples TRBV7-9 to TRBJ1-3, with D unclear. Trimming stripped 6 bases from V and 4 bases from J, with 7 bases between. CDR3 size: 12 residues. Germline V gene data show CDR1 as SEHNR and CDR2 as FQNEAQ (reference sequence). CDR3 DNA: TGTGCCAGCAGGCCGCGCGGAAACACCATATATTTT. Translated: CASRPRGNTIYF.

J is TRBJ1-1 and V is TRBV21-1; TRBD1, as called in the table, went unchecked against the DNA. TRBV21-1 is tagged as a pseudogene. The CDR3 is 16 amino acids. The CDR3 sequence: CAPPGGKGLMNTEAFF. CDR3 nucleotides: TGTGCCCCCCCAGGGGGGAAAGGCCTCATGAACACTGAAGCTTTCTTT.

The chain links TRBV23-1 to TRBJ2-5; 8 bases are a match to TRBD1. TRBV23-1 is reported as an ORF; its role is uncertain. V lost 3 bases to trimming and J lost 2 bases; unmatched junction nucleotides: 5. The CDR3 length is 15 residues. The CDR3 nucleotides are TGCGCCAGCAGTCACGCGGACAGGGATCAAGAGACCCAGTACTTC. Its translation: CASSHADRDQETQYF.

This clone was seen only once. This sequence joins TRBV27 and TRBJ2-2; 7 bases align to TRBD2. The length of the CDR3 is 16 residues. Germline values: CDR1 MNHEY, CDR2 SMNVEV (reference sequence). V shed 1 base and J 8 bases; nucleotides not matched to a gene: 10. CDR3 sequence reads: CASSLWVGAGRGELFF. DNA for the CDR3: TGTGCCAGCAGTTTATGGGTCGGAGCGGGAAGAGGGGAGCTGTTTTTT.

This chain connects TRBV30 to TRBJ2-7; D call uncertain. Germline V gene data show CDR1 as GTSNPN and CDR2 as SVGIG (reference sequence). The CDR3 runs to 11 residues. Trimming took 0 bases from V and 6 from J, leaving 6 bases between them. This CDR3 is CAWSVNGEQYF. Written as DNA, the CDR3 is TGTGCCTGGAGTGTAAACGGCGAGCAGTACTTC.